The sequence of this T cell receptor (beta chain) was determined in a study of shared clonotypes between healthy human individuals. Measured with immunoSEQ multiplex PCR; TCRdb has only the in-frame clones, and not every one. The sample shows 850,000 to 1,200,000 clones, around four fifths of them seen only once. This CDR3 spans 15 amino acids. Germline CDR1 SGHTS, CDR2 YDEGEE. V was shortened by 4 bases and J by 10 bases, with 23 bases between the two germline ends. This clone was recorded once. What it binds is not known. The study's findings and limits: Naive subsets tended to show greater estimated richness than memory subsets. The study found lower generation probabilities in non-shared clonotypes than in those shared by all four donors.

This receptor was obtained from a man between 18 and 35 years old in good health. The gene calls are TRBV5-8 and TRBJ1-1; D is uncertain. What was sequenced was memory CD4+ T cells sorted from blood. Stated subset: CD45RA-negative fraction. For the CDR3, the DNA is TGTGCCAGCAGCGTGGGGTCCGGGATCCCCATCTCAGCTTTCTTT. As protein: CASSVGSGIPISAFF. The entire variable domain, with the rest obtained from reference TRBV5-8 and TRBJ1-1, is as follows: EAGVTQSPTHLIKTRGQQATLRCSPISGHTSVYWYQQALGLGLQFLLWYDEGEERNRGNFPPRFSGRQFPNYSSELNVNALELEDSALYLCASSVGSGIPISAFFGQGTRLTVV.